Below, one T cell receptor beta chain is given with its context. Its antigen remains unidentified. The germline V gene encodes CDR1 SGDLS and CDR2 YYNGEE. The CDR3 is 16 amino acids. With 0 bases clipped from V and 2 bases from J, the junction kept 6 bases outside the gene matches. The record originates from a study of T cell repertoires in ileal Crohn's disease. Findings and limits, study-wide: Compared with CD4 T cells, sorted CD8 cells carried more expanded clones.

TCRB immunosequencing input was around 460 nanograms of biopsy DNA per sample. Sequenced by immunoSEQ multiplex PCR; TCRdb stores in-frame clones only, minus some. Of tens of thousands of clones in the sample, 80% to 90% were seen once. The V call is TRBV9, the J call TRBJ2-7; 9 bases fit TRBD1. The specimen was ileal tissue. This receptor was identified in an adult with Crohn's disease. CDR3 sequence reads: CASSVEGTGPAYEQYF. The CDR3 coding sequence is TGTGCCAGCAGCGTAGAAGGGACAGGGCCCGCCTACGAGCAGTACTTC.